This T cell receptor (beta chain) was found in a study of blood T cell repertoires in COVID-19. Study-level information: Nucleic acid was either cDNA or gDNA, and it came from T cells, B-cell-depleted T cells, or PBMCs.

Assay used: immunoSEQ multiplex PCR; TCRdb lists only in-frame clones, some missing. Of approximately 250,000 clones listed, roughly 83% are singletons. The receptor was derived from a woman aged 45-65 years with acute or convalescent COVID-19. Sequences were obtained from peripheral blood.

The CDR3 nucleotides are TGTGCCAGCGGCACAGGGAGTTGGTCTGAAAAACTGTTTTTT. Protein product: CASGTGSWSEKLFF. The chain has TRBV5-6 and TRBJ1-4; D may be TRBD1 (6 bases). This CDR3 has 14 amino acids. Trimming took 7 bases from V and 7 from J, leaving 17 bases between them. Germline lookup yields CDR1 SGHDT and CDR2 YYEEEE.